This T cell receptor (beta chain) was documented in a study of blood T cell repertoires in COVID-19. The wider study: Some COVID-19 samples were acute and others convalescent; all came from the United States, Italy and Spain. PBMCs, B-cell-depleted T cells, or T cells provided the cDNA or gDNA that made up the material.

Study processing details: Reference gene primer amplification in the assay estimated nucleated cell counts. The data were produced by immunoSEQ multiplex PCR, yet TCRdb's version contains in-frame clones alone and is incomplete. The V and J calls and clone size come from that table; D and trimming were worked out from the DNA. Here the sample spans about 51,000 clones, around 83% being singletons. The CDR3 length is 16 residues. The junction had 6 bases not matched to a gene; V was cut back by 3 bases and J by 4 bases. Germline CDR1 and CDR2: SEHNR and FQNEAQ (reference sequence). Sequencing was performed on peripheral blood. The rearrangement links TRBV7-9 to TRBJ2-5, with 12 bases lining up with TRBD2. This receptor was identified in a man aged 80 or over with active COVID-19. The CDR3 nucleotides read TGTGCCAGCAGCTTCTGGGCTAGCGGGAGGGGAGAGACCCAGTACTTC. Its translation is CASSFWASGRGETQYF.